This T cell receptor beta chain was captured by sequencing in a study of neurological immune-mediated disorders. Study observations and caveats: The expanded clones of different subjects shared no CDR3 amino acid sequences (suggesting private repertoires in all groups).

This clonotype was counted many times. The antigen is unknown. This CDR3 region has 12 residues. Trimming took 1 base from V and 13 from J, leaving 14 bases between them. CDR1 is LGHDT, CDR2 YNNKEL, per germline (reference sequence). The cDNA came from 5'RACE, which used 10-nucleotide random UMIs. Every sequencing run produced over 190 million TCR-beta sequences that came from 15-18 subjects. MiXCR, applied by TCRdb to the 5' RACE reads, yields one record per CDR3 protein. The sample carries roughly 30,000 distinct CDR3 sequences, about 12% recorded once. Where libraries were unsorted, they were derived from 2 million PBMCs stored at -80 degrees C.

The sequence was collected from a woman aged 60-75 years in good health. The sequenced sample was PBMCs. The chain has TRBV3-1 and TRBJ2-7; D may correspond to TRBD1 or TRBD2 (5 bases each). CDR3 region: CASSQADGAKYF. CDR3 sequence (DNA): TGTGCCAGCAGCCAAGCTGACGGGGCCAAATACTTC.